Presented here are 29 T cell receptor beta chains from one specimen sequenced in a study of CD8 T cells in ankylosing spondylitis. TCRdb analysed the 5' RACE reads with MiXCR anew, one entry per CDR3 protein. The data show more than 150,000 distinct CDR3 sequences, 18% seen once. Sequenced input: blood, either unsorted or a sorted T cell fraction (not recorded which). The receptors were gathered from a male donor between 5 and 35 years old with ankylosing spondylitis or in good health (not recorded which).

This clonotype occurred many times. The chain has TRBV20-1 and TRBJ1-3, with D hard to call. The germline gives CDR1 DFQATT, CDR2 SNEGSKA (reference sequence). The CDR3 is 14 amino acids. The V end was cut by 3 bases, the J end by 4 bases, with 13 bases between. The CDR3 coding sequence is TGCAGTGCTAGTCCCCCGATCGACGGAAACACCATATATTTT. As protein: CSASPPIDGNTIYF.

J is TRBJ2-6 and V is TRBV20-1; the match to TRBD1 covers 8 bases. J gave up 1 base and V 4 bases, and 9 bases lay outside the gene matches. CDR1 and CDR2 (germline): DFQATT, SNEGSKA (reference sequence). The CDR3 covers 17 residues. CDR3 sequence reads: CSAKRRGQVSGANVLTF. In DNA, the CDR3 is TGCAGTGCTAAACGCAGGGGGCAGGTGTCTGGGGCCAACGTCCTGACTTTC.

This clonotype showed up many times. The chain couples TRBV18 to TRBJ1-2, with TRBD1 as a possible D gene (5 bases). The CDR3 totals 15 residues. Trimming left V 1 base short and J 6 bases short, with 15 bases between. Germline-derived CDR1 and CDR2 are KGHSH and LQKENI. CDR3 protein: CASSPRETAGDGYTF. Here the CDR3 DNA reads TGTGCCAGCTCACCACGGGAGACAGCGGGGGATGGCTACACCTTC.

This clonotype showed up many times. This chain connects TRBV20-1 to TRBJ1-4; the D gene is possibly TRBD1 (5 bases). V shed 3 bases and J shed 5 bases, with 7 bases lying between them. CDR1 and CDR2 from the germline V gene are DFQATT and SNEGSKA (reference sequence). CDR3 length: 12 amino acids. CDR3 sequence: CSARGPNEKLFF. The CDR3 region has the DNA TGCAGTGCTAGGGGACCGAATGAAAAACTGTTTTTT.

This clonotype appeared a few times. The rearrangement joins TRBV27 to TRBJ1-1; 7 bases map to TRBD1. In germline, CDR1 is MNHEY, CDR2 SMNVEV (reference sequence). The CDR3 has 14 residues. Trimming took 0 bases from V and 5 from J; bases not matched to a gene: 3. For the CDR3, the DNA is TGTGCCAGCAGTTTATCGACAGGGCAAACTGAAGCTTTCTTT. Its translation: CASSLSTGQTEAFF.

In its sample, this clonotype was seen many times. This chain uses TRBV15 with TRBJ2-6; D possibly matches TRBD1 or TRBD2 (5 bases each). CDR3 size: 16 residues. Trimming shortened V by 3 bases and J by 0 bases, and 9 bases separated the two germline ends. Germline loops: CDR1 LNHNV, CDR2 YYDKDF (reference sequence). The CDR3 sequence: CATSSKGSSGANVLTF. The CDR3 nucleotides read TGTGCCACCAGCAGCAAGGGGAGCTCTGGGGCCAACGTCCTGACTTTC.

The table lists this clonotype with a few counts. The chain carries TRBV29-1 and TRBJ2-7, with D possibly matching TRBD2 (6 bases). V dropped 6 bases and J dropped 3 bases, with 12 bases sitting between them. The CDR3 contains 12 residues. Germline loops: CDR1 SQVTM, CDR2 ANQGSEA. CDR3 nucleotides: TGCAGCGTCCGGGACTCCAGCTACGAGCAGTACTTC. This sequence encodes CSVRDSSYEQYF.

The chain has TRBV6-5 and TRBJ2-7, with D hard to call. Trimming removed 5 bases at V and 4 bases at J, with 12 bases between. In germline, CDR1 is MNHEY, CDR2 SVGAGI. The CDR3 runs to 13 residues. CDR3: CASSQDPNYEQYF. CDR3 DNA sequence: TGTGCCAGCAGTCAAGACCCTAATTACGAGCAGTACTTC.

This clonotype was seen ten or more times. This chain uses TRBV5-1 with TRBJ1-3; 7 bases map to TRBD1. Per germline, CDR1 SGHRS and CDR2 YFSETQ. Trimming cost V 3 bases and J 0 bases; bases outside gene matches: 3. CDR3 length equals 15 residues. The CDR3 region is CASSWGQNSGNTIYF. The CDR3 region has the DNA TGCGCCAGCAGCTGGGGACAGAACTCTGGAAACACCATATATTTT. Together with reference TRBV5-1 and TRBJ1-3, the CDR3 gives the full variable domain: KAGVTQTPRYLIKTRGQQVTLSCSPISGHRSVSWYQQTPGQGLQFLFEYFSETQRNKGNFPGRFSGRQFSNSRSEMNVSTLELGDSALYLCASSWGQNSGNTIYFGEGSWLTVV.

This clonotype has just a few counts. The chain joins TRBV24-1 to TRBJ2-2, with 8 bases fitting TRBD1. Germline loops: CDR1 KGHDR, CDR2 SFDVKD. V dropped 7 bases and J dropped 6; count of bases not matched to a gene: 9. This CDR3 contains 15 residues. The CDR3 protein is CATSAYRGLPGELFF. DNA of the CDR3: TGTGCCACCAGCGCGTACAGGGGGTTGCCCGGGGAGCTGTTTTTT.

This clonotype appeared many times. V is TRBV11-2 and J is TRBJ2-3; tentative D call: TRBD2 (5 bases). Germline V gene sequence: CDR1 SGHAT, CDR2 FQNNGV. The CDR3 has 16 amino acids. Trimming took off 6 bases at V and 5 bases at J, with 21 bases between the two ends. The CDR3 region has the DNA TGTGCCAGCAGGGAACAGTCCGGACTCCTGGGAGATACGCAGTATTTT. Its translation is CASREQSGLLGDTQYF. Filled out from reference TRBV11-2 and TRBJ2-3, the complete variable domain reads EAGVAQSPRYKIIEKRQSVAFWCNPISGHATLYWYQQILGQGPKLLIQFQNNGVVDDSQLPKDRFSAERLKGVDSTLKIQPAKLEDSAVYLCASREQSGLLGDTQYFGPGTRLTVL.

Many counts were recorded for this clonotype. This rearrangement joins TRBV24-1 to TRBJ2-5; D is perhaps TRBD1 (5 bases). The CDR3 loop spans 16 amino acids. The V end lost 4 bases, the J end lost 4 bases, and 18 bases lay between the germline ends. Germline-derived CDR1 and CDR2 are KGHDR and SFDVKD. CDR3 bases: TGTGCCACCAGTGACCTTAATTCCAGGGTGGTAGAGACCCAGTACTTC. Protein sequence: CATSDLNSRVVETQYF.

This clonotype has ten or more counts. The chain is built from TRBV11-2 and TRBJ2-7, with D possibly being TRBD2 (5 bases). V shed 1 base and J shed 6 bases, with 13 bases lying between them. This CDR3 spans 14 amino acids. CDR1 is SGHAT and CDR2 is FQNNGV in the germline V gene. CDR3 in DNA: TGTGCCAGCAGCTTAGTGTCCCTAGCTGGCGAGCAGTACTTC. Protein product: CASSLVSLAGEQYF.

This clonotype has a single count. J is TRBJ2-1 and V is TRBV20-1; the match to TRBD2 covers 11 bases. Trimming cost V 6 bases and J 3 bases; bases outside gene matches: 7. The CDR3 extends over 15 amino acids. The germline CDR1 and CDR2 sequences are DFQATT and SNEGSKA (reference sequence). The CDR3 DNA is TGCAGTGCGTCGCTAGCGGGAGGCCTCTACAATGAGCAGTTCTTC. This encodes CSASLAGGLYNEQFF.

Many counts were recorded for this clonotype. The chain has TRBV10-3 and TRBJ1-2; the D is unclear. Germline V gives CDR1 ENHRY, CDR2 SYGVKD. V dropped 10 bases and J dropped 3 bases, with 15 bases sitting between them. This CDR3 comprises 13 residues. This CDR3 reads CASRRPSDYGYTF. The CDR3 DNA sequence: TGTGCCAGCCGTCGGCCCAGCGACTATGGCTACACCTTC.

This chain joins TRBV10-1 and TRBJ1-2; the D is unclear. This CDR3 has 13 residues. The V end lost 2 bases, the J end lost 3 bases, and 7 bases lay between the germline ends. Germline V gene lookup returns CDR1 WNHNN and CDR2 SYGVQD (reference sequence). The CDR3, as DNA: TGCGCCAGCAGTGAGAGGAGGGACTATGGCTACACCTTC. Translation: CASSERRDYGYTF.

The sample holds many counts of this clonotype. The chain has TRBV20-1 and TRBJ2-7, with 10 bases matching TRBD2. Germline CDR1 and CDR2: DFQATT and SNEGSKA (reference sequence). The CDR3 consists of 15 residues. With V trimmed by 0 bases and J by 3 bases, 5 bases remained unmatched. CDR3 DNA sequence: TGCAGTGCTAGAGATCCTACTAGCGGGGTCTACGAGCAGTACTTC. Translation: CSARDPTSGVYEQYF.

This clonotype was picked up many times. J is TRBJ2-3 and V is TRBV5-1; possibly TRBD2 for D (5 bases). CDR1 SGHRS and CDR2 YFSETQ come from the germline V gene. Trimming took off 0 bases at V and 2 bases at J, with 13 bases between the two ends. This CDR3 has 16 residues. The CDR3 bases are TGCGCCAGCAGCTTGGCCCTGGCGGGCAACACAGATACGCAGTATTTT. Amino acid sequence: CASSLALAGNTDTQYF.

This clonotype has ten or more counts. This rearrangement joins TRBV10-3 to TRBJ2-6; no firm D call. CDR1 ENHRY and CDR2 SYGVKD come from the germline V gene. Trimming removed 8 bases from V and 1 base from J, with 9 bases in between. This CDR3 comprises 14 residues. For the CDR3, the DNA is TGTGCCATCGCTAGTGGGTCTGGGGCCAACGTCCTGACTTTC. Its translation is CAIASGSGANVLTF.

This clonotype was recorded at least ten times. The chain employs TRBV5-1 and TRBJ1-1, with D uncertain. Germline CDR1 SGHRS, CDR2 YFSETQ. This CDR3 is built from 13 residues. The V end was cut by 0 bases, the J end by 1 base, with 4 bases between. CDR3 amino acids: CASSLDENTEAFF. The CDR3 region has the DNA TGCGCCAGCAGCTTGGACGAGAACACTGAAGCTTTCTTT. The full variable domain, with the rest looked up from reference TRBV5-1 and TRBJ1-1, is KAGVTQTPRYLIKTRGQQVTLSCSPISGHRSVSWYQQTPGQGLQFLFEYFSETQRNKGNFPGRFSGRQFSNSRSEMNVSTLELGDSALYLCASSLDENTEAFFGQGTRLTVV.

This clonotype has only one observation. A much larger clone differs by one base, so this may be a read error. The J gene is TRBJ2-7, the V gene TRBV12-3 or TRBV12-4, with a weak D call TRBD1 (6 bases). Trimming removed 5 bases at V and 0 bases at J, with 17 bases between. The CDR3 length is 16 residues. The CDR3, as DNA: TGTGCCAGCAGTCTCGGACAGCCAACAAGCTCCTACGAGCAGTACGTC. It translates to CASSLGQPTSSYEQYV.

This clonotype was seen ten or more times. The chain joins TRBV3-1 to TRBJ2-3; 7 positions agree with TRBD2. The CDR3 consists of 18 residues. The V segment lost 0 bases and the J segment 0 bases; nucleotides outside the gene matches: 9. Germline loops: CDR1 LGHDT, CDR2 YNNKEL (reference sequence). The CDR3 DNA reads TGTGCCAGCAGCCAAGATGTGGCTAGCGGAAGTAGCACAGATACGCAGTATTTT. Protein product: CASSQDVASGSSTDTQYF.

This clonotype was recorded a few times. The chain has TRBV27 and TRBJ2-7; D is possibly TRBD1 (5 bases). V was clipped by 5 bases and J by 3 bases, with 11 bases between them. Germline V gives CDR1 MNHEY, CDR2 SMNVEV (reference sequence). The CDR3 contains 13 residues. As DNA, the CDR3 is TGTGCCAGCAGTCCATCAGGGTTCTACGAGCAGTACTTC. It is translated as CASSPSGFYEQYF.

This clonotype has at least ten counts. The CDR3 bases are TGTGCCTCACGAGGAGCAACTGGAAACACCATATATTTT. This gives the protein CASRGATGNTIYF. V gene TRBV6-2 or TRBV6-3 combines with J gene TRBJ1-3, with D uncertain. V lost 11 bases and J 2 bases, leaving 13 bases between the germline ends. The CDR3 spans 13 residues. The germline V gene has CDR1 MNHEY and CDR2 SVGEGT.

This clonotype was recorded at least ten times. In nucleotides, the CDR3 is TGTGCCAGCAGCCGCGGGGCAAACACAGATACGCAGTATTTT. Encoded protein: CASSRGANTDTQYF. This sequence joins TRBV6-2 or TRBV6-3 and TRBJ2-3; D is possibly TRBD2 (6 bases). Per germline, CDR1 MNHEY and CDR2 SVGEGT. V was cut by 6 bases and J by 2 bases, with 12 bases left in between. This CDR3 comprises 14 residues.

In this sample, this clonotype turned up many times. This chain links TRBV5-1 with TRBJ2-3; TRBD1 agrees at 7 bases. Germline V gene data show CDR1 as SGHRS and CDR2 as YFSETQ. The V gene end was trimmed by 4 bases and the J gene end by 1 base; junction bases not matched to a gene: 12. The CDR3 totals 17 residues. The CDR3 DNA reads as TGCGCCAGCAGCGGACACCAGGGGGTTTTGGGCACAGATACGCAGTATTTT. Residues: CASSGHQGVLGTDTQYF.

This clonotype has more than one count but fewer than ten. V and J are TRBV5-5 and TRBJ2-7; 7 bases are shared with TRBD2. V lost 4 bases, J lost 6 bases, and 19 bases stayed unmatched. The V gene's germline CDR1 is SGHKS and CDR2 YYEKEE (reference sequence). The CDR3 totals 17 residues. Here the CDR3 DNA reads TGTGCCAGCAGCCGGGGACTAAGGGAGGGGAGTCACGTCGAGCAGTACGTC. Translated: CASSRGLREGSHVEQYV.

This clonotype was observed at least ten times. This chain joins TRBV7-8 and TRBJ2-7; no clear D. Germline V gene lookup returns CDR1 SGHVS and CDR2 FQNEAQ. V shed 0 bases and J shed 2 bases, with 11 bases lying between them. This CDR3 region has 15 residues. Here the CDR3 DNA reads TGTGCCAGCAGCTTAGCAGTCCCCCAAACCTACGAGCAGTACTTC. Encoded protein: CASSLAVPQTYEQYF.

This clonotype was recorded many times. This rearrangement joins TRBV7-2 to TRBJ2-3; TRBD2 matches 9 bases. The CDR3 has 17 residues. Germline assignment: CDR1 SGHTA and CDR2 FQGNSA. The V and J ends lost 3 bases and 5 bases, in that order; junction bases with no gene match: 12. CDR3 protein: CASSFTTPTSGRDTQYF. The CDR3 DNA reads TGTGCCAGCAGCTTCACCACGCCGACTAGCGGTCGAGATACGCAGTATTTT.